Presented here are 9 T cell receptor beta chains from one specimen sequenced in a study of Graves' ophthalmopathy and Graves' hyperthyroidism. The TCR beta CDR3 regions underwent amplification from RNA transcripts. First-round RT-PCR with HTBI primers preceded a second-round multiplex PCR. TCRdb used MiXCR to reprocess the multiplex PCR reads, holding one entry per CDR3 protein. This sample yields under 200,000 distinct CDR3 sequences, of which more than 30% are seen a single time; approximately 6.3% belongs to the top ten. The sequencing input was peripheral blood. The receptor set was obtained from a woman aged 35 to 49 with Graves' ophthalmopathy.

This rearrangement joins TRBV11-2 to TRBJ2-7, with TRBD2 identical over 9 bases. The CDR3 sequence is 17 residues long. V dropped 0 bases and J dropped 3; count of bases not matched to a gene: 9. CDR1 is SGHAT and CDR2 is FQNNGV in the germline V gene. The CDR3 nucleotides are TGTGCCAGCAGCTTAGATAGCGGGAGAGATGGAAACTACGAGCAGTACTTC. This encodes CASSLDSGRDGNYEQYF.

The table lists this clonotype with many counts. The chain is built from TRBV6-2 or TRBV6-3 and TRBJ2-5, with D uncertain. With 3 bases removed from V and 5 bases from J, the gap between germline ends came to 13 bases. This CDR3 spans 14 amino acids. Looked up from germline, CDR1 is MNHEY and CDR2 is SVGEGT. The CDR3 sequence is CASSYGVDGETQYF. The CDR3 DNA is TGTGCCAGCAGTTATGGAGTTGACGGGGAGACCCAGTACTTC.

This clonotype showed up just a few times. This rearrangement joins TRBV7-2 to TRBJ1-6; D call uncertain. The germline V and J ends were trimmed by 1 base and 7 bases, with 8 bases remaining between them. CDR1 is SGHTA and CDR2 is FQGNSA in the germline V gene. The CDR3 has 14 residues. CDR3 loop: CASSLEFRNSPLHF. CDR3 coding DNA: TGTGCCAGCAGCTTAGAGTTCCGGAATTCACCCCTCCACTTT.

This CDR3 is CASRTRGGLDEQYF. The DNA for the CDR3 is TGTGCCAGCAGGACCCGCGGCGGTTTGGACGAGCAGTACTTC. This sequence joins TRBV6-2 or TRBV6-3 and TRBJ2-7; D ambiguous. Trimming took 6 bases from V and 5 from J, leaving 17 bases between them. Germline lookup yields CDR1 MNHEY and CDR2 SVGEGT. CDR3 length: 14 amino acids.

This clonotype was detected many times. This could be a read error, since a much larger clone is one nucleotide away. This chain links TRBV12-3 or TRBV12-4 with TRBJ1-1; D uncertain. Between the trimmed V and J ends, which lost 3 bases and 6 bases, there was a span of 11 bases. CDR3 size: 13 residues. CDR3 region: CASSFEGGAEAFF. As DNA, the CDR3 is TGTGCCAGCAGTTTTGAGGGTGGGGCTGAAGCTTTCTTT.

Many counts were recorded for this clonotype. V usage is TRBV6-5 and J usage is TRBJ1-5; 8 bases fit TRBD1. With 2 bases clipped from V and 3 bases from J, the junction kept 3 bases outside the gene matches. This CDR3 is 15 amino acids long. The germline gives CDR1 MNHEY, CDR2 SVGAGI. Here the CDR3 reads CASSYGGQVNQPQHF. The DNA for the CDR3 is TGTGCCAGCAGTTACGGGGGACAGGTCAATCAGCCCCAGCATTTT.

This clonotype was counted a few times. The CDR3 DNA reads TGTGCCAGCAGCCGACGACAGGGGTTAAGTTCACCCCTCCACTTT. Residues: CASSRRQGLSSPLHF. This chain joins TRBV7-2 and TRBJ1-6, with 8 bases fitting TRBD1. Germline-derived CDR1 and CDR2 are SGHTA and FQGNSA. The CDR3 sequence is 15 residues long. V lost 5 bases to trimming and J lost 9 bases; unmatched junction nucleotides: 9.

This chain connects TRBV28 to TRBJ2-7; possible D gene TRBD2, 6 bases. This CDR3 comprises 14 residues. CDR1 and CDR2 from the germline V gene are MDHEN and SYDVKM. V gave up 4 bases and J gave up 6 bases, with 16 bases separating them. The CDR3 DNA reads TGTGCCAGCAGTTCCGACACCTTGCGGGGCGAGCAGTACTTC. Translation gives CASSSDTLRGEQYF.

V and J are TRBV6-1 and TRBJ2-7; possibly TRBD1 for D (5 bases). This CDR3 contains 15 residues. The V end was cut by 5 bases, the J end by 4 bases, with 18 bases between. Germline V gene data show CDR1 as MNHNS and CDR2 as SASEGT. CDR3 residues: CASSLPPGKGYEQYF. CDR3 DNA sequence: TGTGCCAGCAGTCTGCCCCCAGGGAAGGGTTACGAGCAGTACTTC.